What follows are 9 T cell receptor beta chains derived from one specimen sequenced in a study of post-analysis software for immune sequencing data. Sequencing libraries made from TCR beta cDNA carried unique molecular identifiers. Using its own MiXCR run on the PCR reads, TCRdb lists one record per CDR3 protein. The top ten clones hold 7.5% to 8.5% of a sample with about 430,000 distinct CDR3 sequences, approximately 37% of them seen once. These TCRs' antigens remain unknown. Study observations and caveats: TRBV5-6, TRBV5-1 and TRBV20-1 were among roughly five TRBV segments more frequent in patients than controls.

The sample comprised blood. These receptor sequences come from a girl aged 2 to 9 with multiple sclerosis.

This chain uses TRBV7-2 with TRBJ2-7; D is unresolved. The V gene's germline CDR1 is SGHTA and CDR2 FQGNSA. The CDR3 consists of 13 residues. V shed 5 bases and J shed 3 bases, with 11 bases lying between them. As DNA, the CDR3 is TGTGCCAGCAGCGACGGATCAATCTACGAGCAGTACTTC. It translates to CASSDGSIYEQYF.

This clonotype has only one observation. The chain links TRBV3-1 to TRBJ2-4, with 7 bases that match TRBD1. Gene TRBJ2-7 matches the end of the DNA better, so the J call may be wrong. This CDR3 has 15 amino acids. CDR1 is LGHDT, CDR2 YNNKEL, per germline (reference sequence). Here the CDR3 reads CASSQAWGQGVEQYF. The CDR3 nucleotides read TGTGCCAGCAGCCAAGCTTGGGGCCAGGGGGTCGAGCAGTACTTC.

V and J are TRBV7-9 and TRBJ2-7; possible D gene TRBD1, 5 bases. V dropped 5 bases and J dropped 3 bases, with 14 bases sitting between them. This CDR3 comprises 14 residues. CDR1 is SEHNR and CDR2 is FQNEAQ in the germline V gene (reference sequence). CDR3 loop: CASSPRQSIYEQYF. For the CDR3, the DNA is TGTGCCAGCAGCCCGAGACAGTCCATCTACGAGCAGTACTTC.

In its sample, this clonotype was seen a few times. The J gene is TRBJ2-5, the V gene TRBV6-5; D might be TRBD2 (5 bases). CDR1 is MNHEY and CDR2 is SVGAGI in the germline V gene. V lost 6 bases and J 5 bases, leaving 13 bases between the germline ends. There are 13 residues in the CDR3. This CDR3 is CASRLGLTETQYF. DNA for the CDR3: TGTGCCAGCAGATTAGGACTCACGGAGACCCAGTACTTC.

There are a few counts of this clonotype. This chain links TRBV5-1 with TRBJ2-1; 7 bases line up with TRBD2. V trimming: 5 bases; J trimming: 4 bases; junction bases outside the gene matches: 9. The CDR3 length is 15 residues. CDR1 and CDR2 from the germline V gene are SGHRS and YFSETQ. The CDR3 DNA follows: TGCGCCAGCAGTTACCGGGACTACTTATACAATGAGCAGTTCTTC. Translating it yields CASSYRDYLYNEQFF.

The chain joins TRBV25-1 to TRBJ2-4, with 7 bases that match TRBD1. The J call may not be correct, given that the DNA end is closer to TRBJ2-7. Germline V gene data show CDR1 as MGHDK and CDR2 as SYGVNS. The CDR3 spans 13 residues. The CDR3 is CASSVGQAYEQYF. CDR3 in DNA: TGTGCCAGCTCCGTTGGACAGGCCTACGAGCAGTACTTC.

V gene TRBV28 combines with J gene TRBJ2-7; D not certain. V lost 5 bases to trimming and J lost 4 bases, with 15 bases between them. This CDR3 comprises 14 residues. Germline CDR1 and CDR2: MDHEN and SYDVKM. The CDR3 DNA sequence: TGTGCCAGCAGTACCAGAAGGGTTCATTACGAGCAGTACTTC. Its protein is CASSTRRVHYEQYF.

The J gene is TRBJ2-4, the V gene TRBV5-1, with a weak D call TRBD1 (6 bases). Matching the DNA end better, TRBJ2-7 makes the J call doubtful. Germline CDR1 reads SGHRS; CDR2 reads YFSETQ. The CDR3 extends over 15 amino acids. CDR3 in DNA: TGCGCCAGCAGCTTGGCACAGGGTAATCGCTACGAGCAGTACTTC. Amino acid sequence: CASSLAQGNRYEQYF.

The rearrangement uses TRBV3-1 and TRBJ2-5, with 14 bases fitting TRBD2. The CDR3 length is 19 residues. CDR1 is LGHDT and CDR2 is YNNKEL in the germline V gene (reference sequence). The V and J ends lost 4 bases and 4 bases, in that order; junction bases with no gene match: 14. The DNA of the CDR3 is TGTGCCAGCAGCCCCTTGACGGGACTAGCGGGAGAGGGTAGAGAGACCCAGTACTTC. Protein sequence: CASSPLTGLAGEGRETQYF.